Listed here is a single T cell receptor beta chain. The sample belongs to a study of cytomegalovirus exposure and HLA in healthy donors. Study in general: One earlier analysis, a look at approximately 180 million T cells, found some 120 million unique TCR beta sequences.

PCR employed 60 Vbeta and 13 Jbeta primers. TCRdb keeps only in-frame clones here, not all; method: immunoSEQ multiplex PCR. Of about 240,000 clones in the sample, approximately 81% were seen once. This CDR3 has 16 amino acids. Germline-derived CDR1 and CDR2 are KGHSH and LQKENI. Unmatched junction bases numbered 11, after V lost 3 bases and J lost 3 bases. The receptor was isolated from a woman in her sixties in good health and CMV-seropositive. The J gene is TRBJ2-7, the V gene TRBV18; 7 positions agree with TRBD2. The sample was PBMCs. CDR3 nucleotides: TGTGCCAGCTCACCCCCCGGGGGGAGTTCTCGCTACGAGCAGTACTTC. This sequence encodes CASSPPGGSSRYEQYF.